This TCR beta chain derives from a study of beta chain features in type 1 diabetes. At the level of the study: Patients looked much like healthy donors when it came to age, gender and cell yields. About 98,000,000 sorted cells were examined across all samples.

This clone was observed a few times. Its antigen is currently unknown. Study-level points and caveats: People with Type 1 diabetes carried modestly yet significantly shorter TCRB CDR3s in all four CD4+ subsets.

TCRB transcripts that were expressed got sequenced, as all of the isolated RNA had been reverse transcribed. Naive, central memory and regulatory T cell samples averaged about 3.57 million immunoSEQ reads each. Only in-frame clones appear in the TCRdb table, and some are missing; sequencing was by immunoSEQ multiplex PCR. The sample contains 45,000 to 65,000 clones, under 60% of which appear only once. Trimming cost V 1 base and J 5 bases; bases outside gene matches: 10. CDR1 and CDR2 from the germline V gene are SGHVS and FQNEAQ. CDR3 length: 17 amino acids. V usage is TRBV7-8 and J usage is TRBJ2-1; TRBD2 agrees at 8 bases. Specimen: Tregs from blood. This clonotype originated in a woman aged 40 to 50 with type 1 diabetes. The CDR3 DNA reads TGTGCCAGCAGCTTAGGCGGCGTGACTAGCGTCAACAATGAGCAGTTCTTC. Translation gives CASSLGGVTSVNNEQFF.